This record concerns one TCR beta chain sequence. Trimming removed 2 bases from V and 0 bases from J, with 17 bases in between. CDR1 SGHVS and CDR2 FQNEAQ come from the germline V gene. The CDR3 is 18 amino acids. These data come from a study of control samples from healthy donors and cancer patients. Data came from immunoSEQ multiplex PCR; TCRdb stores just in-frame clones and leaves some out. The sample records 110,000 to 150,000 clones, over 85% being singletons. Sequencing input: blood. This TCR came from a man aged 30-40 years in good health. V is TRBV7-8 and J is TRBJ2-1, with a tentative D call TRBD1 (5 bases). DNA for the CDR3: TGTGCCAGCAGCTTATTACGTAGTCCCGACAGCTCCTACAATGAGCAGTTCTTC. Protein: CASSLLRSPDSSYNEQFF.